A single sample is the source of the 17 T cell receptor beta chains below, sequenced in a study of cytomegalovirus exposure and HLA in healthy donors. Researchers ran the PCR with 60 Vbeta and 13 Jbeta primers. Generated by immunoSEQ multiplex PCR, the TCRdb table keeps only in-frame clones and is missing some. This sample has roughly 100,000 clones, with around 85% found just once. The specimen sequenced was PBMCs. The receptor source for this set is a man under 40 in good health and CMV-seronegative.

The CDR3: CASSQDGGSGQETQYF. Here the CDR3 DNA reads TGTGCCAGCAGCCAAGATGGCGGGTCGGGGCAAGAGACCCAGTACTTC. The V gene is TRBV4-2, the J gene TRBJ2-5; maybe TRBD2 (5 bases). Germline assignment: CDR1 LGHNA and CDR2 YNFKEQ. The V end lost 0 bases, the J end lost 2 bases, and 13 bases lay between the germline ends. The CDR3 sequence is 16 residues long.

The chain carries TRBV13 and TRBJ2-5; TRBD2 aligns across 9 bases. The CDR3 loop spans 18 amino acids. Germline CDR1 reads PRHDT; CDR2 reads FYEKMQ (reference sequence). The ends lost 7 bases at V and 4 bases at J; junction bases unmatched: 19. CDR3 residues: CASTRLFLRGGSGETQYF. CDR3 nucleotides: TGTGCCAGCACCCGCTTATTTTTGCGGGGGGGTTCAGGAGAGACCCAGTACTTC.

The V gene is TRBV29-1, the J gene TRBJ2-1; 9 nucleotides align to TRBD1. CDR1 and CDR2 (germline): SQVTM, ANQGSEA. The CDR3 is 14 residues long. Trimming at V came to 6 bases and at J to 9 bases, leaving 12 bases not matched to a gene. The CDR3 nucleotides read TGCAGCGTCCTCATTGGGACAGGGTTTGGTGAGCAGTTCTTC. Its translation is CSVLIGTGFGEQFF.

This rearrangement joins TRBV2 to TRBJ1-5, with TRBD1 matching over 11 bases. In germline, CDR1 is SNHLY, CDR2 FYNNEI. V trimming: 4 bases; J trimming: 2 bases; junction bases outside the gene matches: 1. This CDR3 spans 15 amino acids. This CDR3 is CASSAGQGGNQPQHF. The CDR3 DNA sequence: TGTGCCAGCAGTGCGGGACAGGGGGGCAATCAGCCCCAGCATTTT. The full variable domain, with the rest looked up from reference TRBV2 and TRBJ1-5, is EPEVTQTPSHQVTQMGQEVILRCVPISNHLYFYWYRQILGQKVEFLVSFYNNEISEKSEIFDDQFSVERPDGSNFTLKIRSTKLEDSAMYFCASSAGQGGNQPQHFGDGTRLSIL.

The V and J genes are TRBV27 and TRBJ2-2; 7 bases are shared with TRBD2. Germline CDR1 and CDR2: MNHEY and SMNVEV (reference sequence). The CDR3 totals 16 residues. V shed 4 bases and J 6 bases; nucleotides not matched to a gene: 11. The CDR3 protein is CASSSPLGGDPGELFF. CDR3 coding DNA: TGTGCCAGCAGTTCCCCCTTGGGAGGGGACCCCGGGGAGCTGTTTTTT.

The chain has TRBV6-5 and TRBJ1-5; 8 positions match TRBD1. Germline CDR1 and CDR2: MNHEY and SVGAGI. The CDR3 covers 15 residues. V was pared by 2 bases and J by 2 bases, with 2 bases of the junction left unmatched. The CDR3 region is CASSYGGQGNQPQHF. The CDR3 DNA sequence: TGTGCCAGCAGTTACGGGGGACAGGGCAATCAGCCCCAGCATTTT.

V and J are TRBV9 and TRBJ2-2; D perhaps matches TRBD2 (6 bases). This CDR3 spans 15 amino acids. V was clipped by 4 bases and J by 4 bases, with 14 bases between them. Germline V gene data show CDR1 as SGDLS and CDR2 as YYNGEE. CDR3 nucleotides: TGTGCCAGCAGCCCCCGAGGGACTTCCACCGGGGAGCTGTTTTTT. Amino acid sequence: CASSPRGTSTGELFF.

This CDR3 reads CASSLATVTYEQYF. Written as DNA, the CDR3 is TGTGCCAGCAGCTTAGCTACGGTTACCTACGAGCAGTACTTC. This chain uses TRBV11-2 with TRBJ2-7; no firm D call. CDR1 SGHAT and CDR2 FQNNGV come from the germline V gene. There are 14 residues in the CDR3. The V end was cut by 1 base, the J end by 2 bases, with 9 bases between.

In this sample, this clone turned up a few times. This chain uses TRBV6-4 with TRBJ2-3, with 8 bases lining up with TRBD2. V trimming: 3 bases; J trimming: 1 base; junction bases outside the gene matches: 0. Germline V CDR1 and CDR2: MRHNA, SNTAGT. The CDR3 has 14 amino acids. CDR3 sequence: CASSERGGTDTQYF. CDR3 coding DNA: TGTGCCAGCAGTGAGCGGGGGGGCACAGATACGCAGTATTTT.

This rearrangement joins TRBV4-3 to TRBJ2-1; 11 positions agree with TRBD2. Germline V lookup: CDR1 LGHNA, CDR2 YSLEER. With V trimmed by 3 bases and J by 6 bases, 7 bases remained unmatched. This CDR3 comprises 16 residues. The CDR3 nucleotides are TGCGCCAGCAGCCAGGGGACTAGCGGAGGCCCCAATGAGCAGTTCTTC. It encodes CASSQGTSGGPNEQFF.

The V and J genes are TRBV15 and TRBJ1-5; D gene unclear. This CDR3 has 12 residues. Per germline, CDR1 LNHNV and CDR2 YYDKDF (reference sequence). V was cut by 2 bases and J by 8 bases, with 7 bases left in between. CDR3 in amino acids: CATSRSIEPQHF. DNA of the CDR3: TGTGCCACCAGCAGATCTATTGAGCCCCAGCATTTT.

V and J are TRBV7-8 and TRBJ2-3, with TRBD1 identical over 8 bases. V was clipped by 5 bases and J by 2 bases; unmatched bases: 9. The V gene's germline CDR1 is SGHVS and CDR2 FQNEAQ. This CDR3 spans 16 amino acids. The CDR3 nucleotides are TGTGCCAGCAGCCTTAACAGGGGGACTTACACAGATACGCAGTATTTT. Translated, it gives CASSLNRGTYTDTQYF.

This sequence joins TRBV2 and TRBJ1-1; 9 nucleotides line up with TRBD1. Germline CDR1 and CDR2: SNHLY and FYNNEI. The CDR3 length is 14 residues. Trimming at V came to 5 bases and at J to 6 bases, leaving 7 bases not matched to a gene. CDR3 coding DNA: TGTGCCAGCAGTCCGGGACAGGGATTCCCTGAAGCTTTCTTT. This encodes CASSPGQGFPEAFF.

This clone turned up a few times. The rearrangement links TRBV6-1 to TRBJ2-3, with D perhaps TRBD2 (5 bases). Trimming shortened V by 7 bases and J by 4 bases, and 15 bases separated the two germline ends. The CDR3 runs 14 residues. The germline V gene encodes CDR1 MNHNS and CDR2 SASEGT. CDR3 in amino acids: CASTKSGIADTQYF. The CDR3 DNA reads TGTGCCAGCACCAAGTCCGGGATTGCAGATACGCAGTATTTT.

The chain recombines TRBV27 with TRBJ2-3; D remains unclear. The germline gives CDR1 MNHEY, CDR2 SMNVEV (reference sequence). CDR3 length: 12 residues. V lost 4 bases and J 9 bases, leaving 11 bases between the germline ends. The CDR3 region is CASSSQIQTQYF. The CDR3 nucleotides read TGTGCCAGCAGTTCCCAAATCCAGACGCAGTATTTT.

The rearrangement joins TRBV7-9 to TRBJ1-1; no clear D gene. The CDR3 contains 11 residues. V lost 11 bases and J 0 bases, leaving 7 bases between the germline ends. The germline V gene has CDR1 SEHNR and CDR2 FQNEAQ (reference sequence). The CDR3 is CAASLNTEAFF. DNA for the CDR3: TGTGCCGCCAGTCTGAACACTGAAGCTTTCTTT.

The V gene is TRBV7-3, the J gene TRBJ2-3; perhaps TRBD1 as D (6 bases). This CDR3 has 14 amino acids. Germline assignment: CDR1 SGHTA and CDR2 FQGTGA. V shed 9 bases and J shed 0 bases, with 13 bases lying between them. DNA of the CDR3: TGTGCCAGTAAAACCGGGACAAGCACAGATACGCAGTATTTT. Its protein is CASKTGTSTDTQYF.